This section outlines one TCR beta chain sequence together with its context. Its target is not known. Measured with immunoSEQ multiplex PCR; TCRdb has only the in-frame clones, and not every one. The table records tens of thousands of clones, 90% to 95% of them present only once. This record belongs to a study of T cell responses to AZD1222 COVID-19 vaccine. Study-wide results and limits: Increases in Spike-specific TCR breadth and depth were seen after two AZD1222 doses. Every sample of the repertoires postdated the peak T cell response. The donor cohort was predominantly white British with a female majority, and clonal diversity may have been underestimated. Regions left unmutated in variants are reportedly the target of nearly half of spike-specific TCRs.

The germline V gene has CDR1 SGHTA and CDR2 FQGNSA. This CDR3 is built from 17 residues. The J segment lost 0 bases and the V segment lost 6 bases, leaving 6 bases of the junction unmatched. The rearrangement uses TRBV7-2 and TRBJ2-3; TRBD2 aligns across 13 bases. The TCR sequence derives from an adult who received the MenACWY meningococcal vaccine as a control. The sequences come from peripheral blood, collected 28 days after the second dose of the MenACWY control vaccine. This CDR3 reads CASSQTSGRHSTDTQYF. DNA of the CDR3: TGTGCCAGCAGTCAGACTAGCGGGAGGCACAGCACAGATACGCAGTATTTT.